This T cell receptor (beta chain) was recovered during a study of blood T cell repertoires in COVID-19. Study in general: PBMCs, B-cell-depleted T cells, or T cells provided the cDNA or gDNA that made up the material.

Per the original data handling: Quantification of nucleated cells was approximated via reference gene primer amplification. Produced via immunoSEQ multiplex PCR; TCRdb's table is partial and in-frame only. V and J calls and clone size are copied from that table; D and trimming were computed from the DNA. Of approximately 260,000 clones detected, 75% to 90% appear once; the ten largest clones hold about 10%. Sequencing was carried out using peripheral blood. This TCR was sampled from a woman aged 70-85 years with acute or convalescent COVID-19.

The CDR3 DNA follows: TGTGCCAGCAATATACAGAATTCACCCCTCCACTTT. Translated: CASNIQNSPLHF. The V call is TRBV6-6, the J call TRBJ1-6; D is unclear. Germline CDR1 is MNHNY and CDR2 is SVGAGI (reference sequence). This CDR3 has 12 amino acids. Trimming cost V 7 bases and J 7 bases, with 8 bases left between them.